This T cell receptor beta chain is drawn from a study of shared clonotypes between healthy human individuals. The wider study: For every donor, three CD4 naive, three CD4 memory, two CD8 naive and one CD8 memory plates were used. General study findings and limits: Across a handful of donors, naive CD4 shared roughly 5.2%, naive CD8 over 3%, memory CD4 2% to 2.5%, memory CD8 over 0.3%. Against clonotypes common to all four donors, non-shared ones had lower generation probabilities.

Germline V lookup: CDR1 SGHDN, CDR2 FVKESK. There are 17 residues in the CDR3. The V end was cut by 1 base, the J end by 1 base, with 16 bases between. Of note for this clone: What it recognizes is unknown.

Profiling relied on immunoSEQ multiplex PCR, and the TCRdb table lists in-frame clones only, not all of them. The sample gives around 1.4 million clones, 98% of which show up once; approximately 0.4% is in the top ten. This receptor was taken from a man aged 25 to 45 in good health. Specimen: naive CD4+ T cells sorted from blood. As for subset: CD45RA+ positively selected. The chain carries TRBV14 and TRBJ1-1; TRBD1 might be the D (5 bases). DNA of the CDR3: TGTGCCAGCAGCCAAGGTCGAAGGGGAAGGGCGAACACTGAAGCTTTCTTT. It codes for CASSQGRRGRANTEAFF.